Reported below is one T cell receptor (beta chain). The data are from a study of blood T cell repertoires in COVID-19. As for the study in general: The origin of the acute and convalescent COVID-19 samples was the United States, Italy and Spain. Sample material is recorded as cDNA or gDNA derived from T cells, B-cell-depleted T cells, or PBMCs.

Per the authors' pipeline: The authors estimated nucleated cell counts from reference gene primer amplification. TCRdb's copy holds only in-frame clones and misses some; the assay was immunoSEQ multiplex PCR. V and J calls and clone size are copied from that table; D and trimming were computed from the DNA. The sample has fewer than 150,000 clones; approximately 70% are singletons. Germline lookup yields CDR1 LGHNA and CDR2 YNFKEQ. The CDR3 sequence is 17 residues long. The ends lost 4 bases at V and 4 bases at J; junction bases unmatched: 11. The specimen was peripheral blood. V usage is TRBV4-2 and J usage is TRBJ2-1; 9 positions agree with TRBD2. This sequence originates from a human donor with acute or convalescent COVID-19. The donor label of this sample is uncertain. DNA for the CDR3: TGTGCCAGCAGCCTCTTAGGGGCGGGGGGGAAGTACAATGAGCAGTTCTTC. Translation: CASSLLGAGGKYNEQFF.